The present entry profiles one TCR beta chain with its context. No cognate antigen has been identified for it. No much larger clone is present one base from it, and per-base qualities are unavailable. The immunoSEQ Assay, a bias-controlled multiplex PCR, was used to amplify TCRbeta CDR3 regions from genomic DNA. The study's own analysis went as follows. Nucleated cell counts per sample were estimated from amplification of reference gene primers within the assay. Sequence reads were collapsed and filtered to measure the absolute abundance of every unique TCRbeta CDR3 rearrangement. For each sample, productive Simpson clonality was calculated as the square root of Simpson's diversity index across productive rearrangements. TCRdb stores this immuneACCESS table with in-frame sequences only. Part of the clones is absent; in the studies checked, under half of the shortfall reflects unresolved V genes, and no reason is known for the rest. That table furnishes V, J and clone size, whereas the DNA furnished D and trimming. The sample table contains over 100,000 clones; only one count was recorded for over 80% of them. 0.83% of the sample comes from the top ten.

The data are from a study of blood T cell repertoires in COVID-19 (TCRdb year 2020). Concerning the study at large: Samples from collaborators originated in the United States, Italy and Spain and spanned both the acute and convalescent phases of COVID-19. Sample metadata almost always included a de-identified subject ID, COVID-19 status, age in years and sex. Where available, HLA class I and class II types were obtained from metadata supplied by the sample provider rather than from assay-based typing. Samples came from the ongoing ImmuneRACE study (first 160 participants) plus 1,254 subjects from 6 global collaborators. The prospective study material was composed of cDNA or gDNA derived from T cells, B-cell-depleted T cells, or PBMCs. The dataset comprised deeply sampled blood TCRbeta repertoires from subjects exposed to, actively infected with, or recovered from COVID-19. A freely available public database, intended as a resource for researchers studying the immune response to SARS-CoV-2, is where the repertoires were released.

CDR1 is given as LNHDA and CDR2 as SQIVND, both from the germline V gene (reference sequence). Trimmed from V: 4 bases; trimmed from J: 2 bases; junction bases lacking a gene match: 6. Spanning cysteine to phenylalanine, the CDR3 consists of 15 amino acids. Only CDR3 DNA is held: 45 bases, read in frame from base 1. The collaborating institutions used their own protocols to collect whole blood in K2EDTA tubes. For TCRbeta analysis, collaborators shipped samples as frozen whole blood, isolated PBMCs, or DNA extracted from either of those sample types. What the study reported, not specific to this receptor: How much clinical and demographic metadata was included differed by source and by participant, and the metadata was provided uncurated.

The sequenced material came from peripheral blood. Recombination connected TRBV19 to TRBJ2-3, and TRBD2 aligns with 7 junction nucleotides. This TCR derives from a woman in her 70s with acute or convalescent COVID-19. Read as DNA, the sequence is TGTGCCAGTAGTACCCCTAGCGGCAACACAGATACGCAGTATTTT. Its protein is CASSTPSGNTDTQYF.